Presented here are 10 T cell receptor beta chains from one specimen sequenced in a study of shared clonotypes between healthy human individuals. CD45RO-negative, CCR7-positively selected cells formed the naive CD8 fraction, excluding terminally differentiated effector memory CD45RA+ cells. Sequencing was performed with immunoSEQ multiplex PCR; in TCRdb, only in-frame clones are kept and a portion is missing. The sample records approximately 720,000 clones, around 92% being singletons. The sequenced sample consisted of naive CD8+ T cells sorted from blood. Every receptor here comes from a man between 25 and 39 years old in good health.

The chain has TRBV7-9 and TRBJ2-7; 9 bases fit TRBD1. This CDR3 comprises 14 residues. V trimming: 4 bases; J trimming: 4 bases; junction bases outside the gene matches: 5. The germline V gene has CDR1 SEHNR and CDR2 FQNEAQ (reference sequence). As DNA, the CDR3 is TGTGCCAGCAGCTCCGGACAGGGGTCGTACGAGCAGTACTTC. This sequence encodes CASSSGQGSYEQYF.

CDR3 loop: CASSEGGGGEQFF. Written as DNA, the CDR3 is TGTGCCAGCAGTGAAGGGGGCGGGGGTGAGCAGTTCTTC. The chain carries TRBV6-1 and TRBJ2-1, with TRBD2 matching over 7 bases. J gave up 9 bases and V 1 base, and 3 bases lay outside the gene matches. The CDR3 covers 13 residues. From germline, CDR1 is MNHNS and CDR2 SASEGT.

CDR3 in DNA: TGTGCCAGCACCCCTTTAGCGGGAGAGACCACCGGGGAGCTGTTTTTT. Translation: CASTPLAGETTGELFF. This chain uses TRBV7-9 with TRBJ2-2, with TRBD2 matching over 9 bases. CDR1 is SEHNR, CDR2 FQNEAQ, per germline (reference sequence). V gave up 7 bases and J gave up 4 bases; unmatched junction bases: 10. The CDR3 contains 16 residues.

V usage is TRBV5-8 and J usage is TRBJ1-2, with D maybe TRBD1 (6 bases). V was cut by 2 bases and J by 7 bases, with 15 bases left in between. CDR3 length: 14 amino acids. CDR1 is SGHTS and CDR2 is YDEGEE in the germline V gene. Written as DNA, the CDR3 is TGTGCCAGCAGCTTAAGTTGGGGGGCAGGTGGCTACACCTTC. Translated, it gives CASSLSWGAGGYTF.

This chain links TRBV7-2 with TRBJ2-7; perhaps D is TRBD1 or TRBD2 (5 bases each). Per the germline V gene, CDR1 is SGHTA and CDR2 is FQGNSA. There are 13 residues in the CDR3. Between the trimmed V and J ends, which lost 10 bases and 2 bases, there was a span of 15 bases. The CDR3 DNA is TGTGCCACCGACCGGGACGGAGCCTACGAGCAGTACTTC. Translation gives CATDRDGAYEQYF.

This sequence joins TRBV28 and TRBJ1-2; TRBD1 agrees at 7 bases. CDR3 length: 15 amino acids. Trimming cost V 6 bases and J 4 bases; bases outside gene matches: 11. The germline V gene has CDR1 MDHEN and CDR2 SYDVKM. The CDR3 DNA follows: TGTGCCAGCAGCCTAGTCCCCGGGACAGCCTATGGCTACACCTTC. It specifies CASSLVPGTAYGYTF.

V usage is TRBV7-9 and J usage is TRBJ1-2; tentatively, D is TRBD1 (5 bases). The V end lost 4 bases, the J end lost 1 base, and 16 bases lay between the germline ends. The V gene's germline CDR1 is SEHNR and CDR2 FQNEAQ (reference sequence). The length of the CDR3 is 16 residues. The CDR3 DNA reads as TGTGCCAGCAGCTACATAGGGGCCGAACTTAACTATGGCTACACCTTC. This translates into CASSYIGAELNYGYTF.

The rearrangement joins TRBV6-6 to TRBJ1-1; D ambiguous. V gave up 4 bases and J gave up 3 bases, with 12 bases separating them. The CDR3 covers 14 residues. The germline V gene has CDR1 MNHNY and CDR2 SVGAGI (reference sequence). CDR3 amino acids: CASSWKGRDTEAFF. The CDR3 DNA reads as TGTGCCAGCAGTTGGAAAGGGCGAGACACTGAAGCTTTCTTT.

The chain couples TRBV27 to TRBJ1-5; no firm D call. Germline V gene sequence: CDR1 MNHEY, CDR2 SMNVEV (reference sequence). The CDR3 spans 15 residues. V lost 6 bases and J lost 0, with 12 bases in between. CDR3 nucleotide sequence: TGTGCCAGCAGCCTCCGCCCTGTTAGCAATCAGCCCCAGCATTTT. This encodes CASSLRPVSNQPQHF.

J is TRBJ2-1 and V is TRBV5-1; 10 nucleotides match TRBD2. This CDR3 is 18 amino acids long. Germline-derived CDR1 and CDR2 are SGHRS and YFSETQ. The J segment lost 1 base and the V segment lost 3 bases, leaving 10 bases of the junction unmatched. The CDR3 sequence: CASSSSASGSRSYNEQFF. In DNA, the CDR3 is TGCGCCAGCAGCTCCAGTGCTAGCGGGAGTCGGTCCTACAATGAGCAGTTCTTC.